This T cell receptor (beta chain) is from a study of blood T cell repertoires in COVID-19. The wider study: COVID-19 samples, acute and convalescent, were from the United States, Italy and Spain. PBMCs, B-cell-depleted T cells, or T cells provided the cDNA or gDNA that made up the material.

Authors' processing steps: Reference gene primer amplification in the assay estimated nucleated cell counts. Profiling relied on immunoSEQ multiplex PCR, and the TCRdb table lists in-frame clones only, not all of them. The D gene and trimming were derived from the DNA, and the V and J assignments and clone size from that table. The data contain about 60,000 clones, over 80% of them singletons. Germline values: CDR1 MNHEY, CDR2 SMNVEV (reference sequence). The CDR3 is made up of 15 amino acids. Trimming removed 1 base from V and 2 bases from J; junction bases left unmatched: 1. The chain carries TRBV27 and TRBJ2-3, with TRBD1 matching over 9 bases. Sequencing input: peripheral blood. The TCR originated in a human donor in a cohort sampled during active COVID-19. CDR3 bases: TGTGCCAGCAGTTTATGGGACAGGGTCACAGATACGCAGTATTTT. This encodes CASSLWDRVTDTQYF.